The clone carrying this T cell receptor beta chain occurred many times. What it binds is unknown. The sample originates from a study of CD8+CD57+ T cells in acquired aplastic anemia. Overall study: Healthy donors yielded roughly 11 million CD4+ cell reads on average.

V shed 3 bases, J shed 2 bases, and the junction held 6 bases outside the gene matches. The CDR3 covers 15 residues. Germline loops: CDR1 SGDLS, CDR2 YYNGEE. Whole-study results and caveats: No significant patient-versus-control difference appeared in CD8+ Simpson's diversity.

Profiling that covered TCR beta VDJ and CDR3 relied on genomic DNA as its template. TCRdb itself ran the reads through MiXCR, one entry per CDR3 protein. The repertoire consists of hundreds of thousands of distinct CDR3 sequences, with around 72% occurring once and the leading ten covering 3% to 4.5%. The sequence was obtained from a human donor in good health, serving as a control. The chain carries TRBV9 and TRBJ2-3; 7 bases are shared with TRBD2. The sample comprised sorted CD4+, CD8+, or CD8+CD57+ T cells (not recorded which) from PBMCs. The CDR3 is CASSGTSGVTDTQYF. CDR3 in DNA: TGTGCCAGCAGCGGGACCAGCGGGGTCACAGATACGCAGTATTTT.